Shown below are 14 T cell receptor beta chains from a single sample sequenced in a study of post-analysis software for immune sequencing data. These TCRs' antigens remain unknown. Study-level results: Patients had higher frequencies than controls of roughly 5 TRBV segments, including TRBV5-6, TRBV5-1 and TRBV20-1.

Each TCR beta cDNA library carried unique molecular identifiers. TCRdb re-called the PCR reads with MiXCR, one entry per CDR3 protein. The sample lists 150,000 to 200,000 distinct CDR3 sequences, 30% seen once, with 1.5% in the top ten. Sequenced: blood. The source of these receptors is a girl aged 5 to 17 with multiple sclerosis.

This clonotype showed up just a few times. The chain joins TRBV28 to TRBJ1-2, with a tentative D call TRBD1 (5 bases). Germline V gene lookup returns CDR1 MDHEN and CDR2 SYDVKM. V was pared by 4 bases and J by 3 bases, with 12 bases between. The CDR3 consists of 14 residues. The CDR3 nucleotides read TGTGCCAGCAGTTATCCGACAGAGTACTATGGCTACACCTTC. Its protein is CASSYPTEYYGYTF.

DNA of the CDR3: TGTGCCAGCAGCCAGAGGGACAGGTTCTACGAGCAGTACTTC. Encoded protein: CASSQRDRFYEQYF. The V gene is TRBV14, the J gene TRBJ2-7, with 8 bases that match TRBD1. Germline V CDR1 and CDR2: SGHDN, FVKESK. J gave up 3 bases and V 3 bases, and 4 bases lay outside the gene matches. The CDR3 has 14 amino acids.

This clonotype was seen only once. The chain employs TRBV5-1 and TRBJ1-6; D possibly corresponds to TRBD1 (5 bases). Trimming removed 6 bases from V and 7 bases from J, with 14 bases in between. This CDR3 comprises 14 residues. Germline V CDR1 and CDR2: SGHRS, YFSETQ. The CDR3 nucleotides read TGCGCCAGCATGTTGGGGGACGTCAATTCACCCCTCCACTTT. Its protein is CASMLGDVNSPLHF.

A word on this clonotype: The missing conserved phenylalanine or tryptophan at the end of this CDR3 makes a read error likely. The genes are TRBV11-2 and TRBJ2-5; 9 bases align to TRBD2. The CDR3 length is 14 residues. J gave up 7 bases and V 5 bases, and 8 bases lay outside the gene matches. Germline values: CDR1 SGHAT, CDR2 FQNNGV. In nucleotides, the CDR3 is TGTGCCAGCAGCCCACTTAGCGGGAGTGGGACCCAGTACTTG. It translates to CASSPLSGSGTQYL.

This clonotype has ten or more counts. V and J are TRBV12-3 or TRBV12-4 and TRBJ2-7; 8 bases are a match to TRBD2. V was clipped by 5 bases and J by 5 bases; unmatched bases: 14. This CDR3 contains 16 residues. The CDR3 protein is CASSPRPGTRGDEQYF. In DNA form, the CDR3 reads TGTGCCAGCAGTCCTCGTCCCGGGACTAGGGGGGACGAGCAGTACTTC.

This clonotype has at least ten counts. This sequence joins TRBV4-1 and TRBJ2-7; 8 nucleotides match TRBD1. The length of the CDR3 is 14 residues. CDR1 is MGHRA, CDR2 YSYEKL, per germline. Trimming cost V 6 bases and J 3 bases; bases outside gene matches: 7. The chain's CDR3 is CASSSPGGIYEQYF. CDR3 DNA sequence: TGCGCCAGCAGTAGTCCAGGGGGCATCTACGAGCAGTACTTC.

A few counts support this clonotype. The rearrangement uses TRBV12-3 or TRBV12-4 and TRBJ2-1; D is possibly TRBD1 (6 bases). CDR3 length: 15 residues. V was clipped by 5 bases and J by 8 bases, with 19 bases between them. The chain's CDR3 is CASSPTWGHRDEQFF. CDR3 nucleotide sequence: TGTGCCAGCAGTCCAACATGGGGGCATAGGGATGAGCAGTTCTTC.

The chain employs TRBV7-3 and TRBJ2-3; D gene unclear. V shed 0 bases and J shed 5 bases, with 6 bases lying between them. Germline lookup yields CDR1 SGHTA and CDR2 FQGTGA. The CDR3 is made up of 13 amino acids. The CDR3 protein is CASSLTLGDTQYF. In DNA form, the CDR3 reads TGTGCCAGCAGCTTAACTTTGGGAGATACGCAGTATTTT.

There are a few counts of this clonotype. This chain joins TRBV7-9 and TRBJ2-1; TRBD2 might be the D (7 bases). Germline V CDR1 and CDR2: SEHNR, FQNEAQ (reference sequence). Between the trimmed V and J ends, which lost 4 bases and 12 bases, there was a span of 28 bases. CDR3 length: 17 amino acids. Here the CDR3 reads CASSSSSGWGPRGRQFF. DNA for the CDR3: TGTGCCAGCAGCTCTTCCTCGGGTTGGGGGCCGCGGGGGCGGCAGTTCTTC.

Concerning this clonotype itself: Just one base apart from a much larger clone, this may be a read error. The genes are TRBV10-3 and TRBJ2-1, with 13 positions matching TRBD2. The DNA matches TRBJ2-7 better at its end, which makes the J call doubtful. Germline assignment: CDR1 ENHRY and CDR2 SYGVKD. The CDR3 consists of 15 residues. The CDR3 protein is CAISKGLAGYNEQYF. The CDR3 DNA sequence: TGTGCCATCAGCAAGGGACTAGCGGGATACAATGAGCAGTACTTC.

V and J are TRBV29-1 and TRBJ2-4, with 7 bases aligning to TRBD1. The DNA end is a closer match to TRBJ2-7, so the J assignment may be wrong. This CDR3 is built from 14 residues. Germline CDR1 SQVTM, CDR2 ANQGSEA. The CDR3 reads CSVAQDRWSYEQYF. In DNA form, the CDR3 reads TGCAGCGTTGCGCAGGACAGGTGGTCCTACGAGCAGTACTTC.

With regard to this clonotype: Germline is not matched at one junction end, which may reflect a read error. The rearrangement uses TRBV7-7 and TRBJ2-2; 8 bases are a match to TRBD1. There are 16 residues in the CDR3. Germline V gives CDR1 SSHAT, CDR2 FNYEAQ (reference sequence). CDR3 nucleotide sequence: TGTGCTAGCAGCAGCGCCGACAGGGGAAAGGGCGGGGAGCTGTTTTTT. It is translated as CASSSADRGKGGELFF.

The sample holds a few counts of this clonotype. The chain combines TRBV10-3 with TRBJ1-1; D may be TRBD1 (5 bases). The germline V gene has CDR1 ENHRY and CDR2 SYGVKD. This CDR3 comprises 15 residues. V dropped 2 bases and J dropped 5 bases, with 15 bases sitting between them. As DNA, the CDR3 is TGTGCCATCAGTGAGAATGAGGGGCATTCAACTGAAGCTTTCTTT. Protein: CAISENEGHSTEAFF.

The chain has TRBV10-3 and TRBJ1-4, with a tentative D call TRBD1 (5 bases). Trimming removed 2 bases at V and 7 bases at J, with 20 bases between. Germline CDR1 is ENHRY and CDR2 is SYGVKD. The CDR3 length is 17 residues. This chain's CDR3 is CAISEGARGGASEKLFF. The DNA of the CDR3 is TGTGCCATCAGTGAGGGGGCCCGGGGAGGGGCCAGTGAAAAACTGTTTTTT.